The 9 T cell receptor beta chains below come from one sample, sequenced in a study of vaccination and CD4 T cells after COVID-19. TCRdb itself ran the PCR reads through MiXCR, one entry per CDR3 protein. The profile shows fewer than 25,000 distinct CDR3 sequences, around 53% of them singletons. The material sequenced was CD4+ T cells from blood, taken before SARS-CoV-2 vaccination. These receptors were taken from a human donor who had recovered from COVID-19.

The chain has TRBV20-1 and TRBJ2-2; TRBD1 agrees at 11 bases. CDR1 is DFQATT and CDR2 is SNEGSKA in the germline V gene (reference sequence). The CDR3 consists of 14 residues. V lost 6 bases and J lost 6; bases outside the gene matches: 6. The CDR3 DNA sequence: TGCAGTGCCCCCGGACAGGGGGCTGCCGGGGAGCTGTTTTTT. Its protein is CSAPGQGAAGELFF.

This clonotype has only a few counts. J is TRBJ2-1 and V is TRBV20-1, with D possibly matching TRBD2 (5 bases). Germline V gene data show CDR1 as DFQATT and CDR2 as SNEGSKA (reference sequence). The CDR3 spans 15 residues. Trimming took off 0 bases at V and 7 bases at J, with 16 bases between the two ends. The CDR3 region is CSARDGAASGNEQFF. The CDR3 DNA is TGCAGTGCTAGAGATGGAGCGGCATCGGGGAATGAGCAGTTCTTC.

This chain links TRBV10-3 with TRBJ2-3, with 14 bases lining up with TRBD2. CDR3 length: 17 amino acids. V lost 0 bases, J lost 11 bases, and 10 bases stayed unmatched. Germline loops: CDR1 ENHRY, CDR2 SYGVKD. The CDR3 loop reads CAISESEGTSGRGGQYF. Here the CDR3 DNA reads TGTGCCATCAGTGAGTCGGAAGGGACTAGCGGGAGAGGGGGGCAGTATTTT.

This chain joins TRBV6-2 or TRBV6-3 and TRBJ2-3; tentatively, D is TRBD1 (5 bases). The CDR3 is 15 amino acids. V dropped 0 bases and J dropped 3 bases, with 10 bases sitting between them. Germline values: CDR1 MNHEY, CDR2 SVGEGT. The CDR3 coding sequence is TGTGCCAGCAGTTACTCACCGCGACAGACAGATACGCAGTATTTT. Protein sequence: CASSYSPRQTDTQYF.

This clonotype came up once. J is TRBJ2-5 and V is TRBV6-5; maybe TRBD2 (5 bases). Trimming shortened V by 0 bases and J by 5 bases, and 19 bases separated the two germline ends. Germline lookup yields CDR1 MNHEY and CDR2 SVGAGI. The CDR3 is made up of 17 amino acids. The CDR3 bases are TGTGCCAGCAGTTACTCGTGGCCGGGGATTCGTGGGGAGACCCAGTACTTC. It is translated as CASSYSWPGIRGETQYF.

The chain recombines TRBV28 with TRBJ1-2, with D uncertain. Trimming pared 7 bases from V and 8 bases from J, leaving 20 bases between. Germline V CDR1 and CDR2: MDHEN, SYDVKM. CDR3 size: 14 residues. CDR3 DNA sequence: TGTGCCAGCATCCCCTCCGGGCTCCGAGGGGGCTACACCTTC. Translation: CASIPSGLRGGYTF.

This clonotype occurred a few times. The V call is TRBV20-1, the J call TRBJ1-5; D is unresolved. Trimming removed 3 bases at V and 4 bases at J, with 7 bases between. Germline values: CDR1 DFQATT, CDR2 SNEGSKA (reference sequence). This CDR3 spans 12 amino acids. This CDR3 is CSARDTNQPQHF. CDR3 sequence (DNA): TGCAGTGCTAGGGATACTAATCAGCCCCAGCATTTT.

V is TRBV6-5 and J is TRBJ2-3, with 10 nucleotides matching TRBD2. The V segment lost 2 bases and the J segment 1 base; nucleotides outside the gene matches: 0. The CDR3 loop spans 15 amino acids. Per germline, CDR1 MNHEY and CDR2 SVGAGI. The CDR3 DNA follows: TGTGCCAGCAGTTACAGCGGGAGGGGCACAGATACGCAGTATTTT. This gives the protein CASSYSGRGTDTQYF.

V and J are TRBV6-1 and TRBJ1-5, with TRBD1 as a possible D gene (5 bases). This CDR3 is 13 amino acids long. Germline assignment: CDR1 MNHNS and CDR2 SASEGT. Trimming shortened V by 8 bases and J by 5 bases, and 13 bases separated the two germline ends. In DNA form, the CDR3 reads TGTGCCAGCGCCAGGGCGGGGGATCAGCCCCAGCATTTT. Translated: CASARAGDQPQHF.